This T cell receptor (beta chain) was documented in a study of OX40 agonist ivuxolimab in advanced cancers. Study overall: Under the entry rules, prior anti-PD-1, anti-PD-L1 or anti-CTLA-4 therapy was allowed, and approximately 36% had some.

Study-wide results and limits: By week 6 at 0.1 to 3.0 mg/kg, blood CD4+ and CD8+ T cells had expanded clonally.

On this clone: The antigen is not known.

Patients with a history of autoimmune disease or on systemic immunosuppression were excluded. Assay: immunoSEQ multiplex PCR; the TCRdb copy retains only in-frame clones and omits some. The data hold more than 60,000 clones, with around 94% observed a single time. From germline, CDR1 is MNHNS and CDR2 SASEGT. The CDR3 spans 16 residues. V dropped 2 bases and J dropped 4 bases, with 15 bases sitting between them. The rearrangement joins TRBV6-1 to TRBJ2-1; no clear D gene. The receptor was derived from an adult with an advanced solid tumor such as melanoma, head and neck, liver or kidney cancer. Material: CD4+ or CD8+ T cells sorted from blood, obtained in a trial of the OX40 agonist ivuxolimab. CDR3 sequence (DNA): TGTGCCAGCAGTGAAAGCCGGCTCCACCTTTACAATGAGCAGTTCTTC. It yields the protein CASSESRLHLYNEQFF.